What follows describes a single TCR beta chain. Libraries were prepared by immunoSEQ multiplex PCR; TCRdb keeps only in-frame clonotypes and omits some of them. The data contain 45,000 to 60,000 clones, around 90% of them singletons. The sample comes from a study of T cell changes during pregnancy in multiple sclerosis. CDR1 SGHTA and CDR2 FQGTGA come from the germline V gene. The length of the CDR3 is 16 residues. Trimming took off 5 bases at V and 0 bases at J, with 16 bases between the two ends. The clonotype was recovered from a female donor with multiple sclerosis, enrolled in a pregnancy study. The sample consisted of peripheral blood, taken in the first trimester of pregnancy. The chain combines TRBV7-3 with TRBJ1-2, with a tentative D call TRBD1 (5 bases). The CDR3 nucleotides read TGTGCCAGCAGCCCTAGGGGAGGCCGAGCTAACTATGGCTACACCTTC. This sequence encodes CASSPRGGRANYGYTF.